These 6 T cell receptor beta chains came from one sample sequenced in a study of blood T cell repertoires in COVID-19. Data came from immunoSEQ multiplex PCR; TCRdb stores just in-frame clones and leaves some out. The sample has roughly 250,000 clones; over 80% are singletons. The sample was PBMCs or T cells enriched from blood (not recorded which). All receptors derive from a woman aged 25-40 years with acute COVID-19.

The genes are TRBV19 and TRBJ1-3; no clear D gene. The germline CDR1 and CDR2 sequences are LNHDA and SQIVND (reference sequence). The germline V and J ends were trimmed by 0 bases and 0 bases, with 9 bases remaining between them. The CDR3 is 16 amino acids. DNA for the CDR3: TGTGCCAGTAGTATAGATCTGGCAAGCTCTGGAAACACCATATATTTT. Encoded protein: CASSIDLASSGNTIYF.

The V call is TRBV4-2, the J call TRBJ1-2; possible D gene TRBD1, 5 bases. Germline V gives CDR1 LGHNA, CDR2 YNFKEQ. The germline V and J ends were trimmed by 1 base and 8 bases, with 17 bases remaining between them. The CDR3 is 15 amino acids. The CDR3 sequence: CASSQVAQGLWGYTF. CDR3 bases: TGTGCCAGCAGCCAAGTAGCTCAGGGCCTTTGGGGCTACACCTTC.

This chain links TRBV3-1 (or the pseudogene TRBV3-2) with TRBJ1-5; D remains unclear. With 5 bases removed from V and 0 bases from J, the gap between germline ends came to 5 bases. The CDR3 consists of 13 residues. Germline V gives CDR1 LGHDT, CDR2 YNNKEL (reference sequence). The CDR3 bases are TGTGCCAGCAGCTTTAATAGCAATCAGCCCCAGCATTTT. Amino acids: CASSFNSNQPQHF.

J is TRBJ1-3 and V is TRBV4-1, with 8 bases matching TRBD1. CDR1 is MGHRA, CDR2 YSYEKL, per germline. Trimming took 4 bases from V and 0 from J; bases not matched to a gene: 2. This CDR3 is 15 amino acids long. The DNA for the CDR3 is TGCGCCAGCAGCCCTGGACAGGGCTCTGGAAACACCATATATTTT. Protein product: CASSPGQGSGNTIYF.

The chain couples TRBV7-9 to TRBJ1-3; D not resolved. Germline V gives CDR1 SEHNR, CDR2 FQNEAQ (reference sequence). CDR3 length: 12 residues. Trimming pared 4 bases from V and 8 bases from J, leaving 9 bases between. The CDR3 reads CASSSRPDTIYF. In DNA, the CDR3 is TGTGCCAGCAGCTCTCGTCCAGACACCATATATTTT.

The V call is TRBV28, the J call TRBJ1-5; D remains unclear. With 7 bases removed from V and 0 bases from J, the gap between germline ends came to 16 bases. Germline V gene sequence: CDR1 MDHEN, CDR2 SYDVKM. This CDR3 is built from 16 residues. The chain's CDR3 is CASTLDARYSNQPQHF. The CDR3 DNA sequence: TGTGCCAGCACCCTAGACGCCCGTTATAGCAATCAGCCCCAGCATTTT.